The next 32 T cell receptor beta chains were all read from a single sample in a study of blood T cell repertoires in COVID-19. Profiling relied on immunoSEQ multiplex PCR, and the TCRdb table lists in-frame clones only, not all of them. The data contain about 160,000 clones, 84% of them seen just once; the ten biggest clones take up roughly 8%. The sequenced sample consisted of peripheral blood. The receptors stem from a man aged 40-49 years who had recovered from COVID-19.

The gene calls are TRBV7-9 and TRBJ2-1; 7 bases are a match to TRBD1. Germline CDR1 reads SEHNR; CDR2 reads FQNEAQ (reference sequence). This CDR3 is 16 amino acids long. J gave up 4 bases and V 5 bases, and 11 bases lay outside the gene matches. In DNA form, the CDR3 reads TGTGCCAGCAGCCGCGTGGGGACAGACCTATACAATGAGCAGTTCTTC. Protein product: CASSRVGTDLYNEQFF.

The V gene is TRBV7-9, the J gene TRBJ1-4; possibly TRBD1 for D (6 bases). Between the trimmed V and J ends, which lost 4 bases and 6 bases, there was a span of 15 bases. This CDR3 has 15 residues. The germline gives CDR1 SEHNR, CDR2 FQNEAQ (reference sequence). The CDR3 bases are TGTGCCAGCAGCTGGGGCGGGGGACAAGATGAAAAACTGTTTTTT. It translates to CASSWGGGQDEKLFF.

The rearrangement uses TRBV19 and TRBJ2-6, with TRBD2 as a possible D gene (5 bases). Germline CDR1 reads LNHDA; CDR2 reads SQIVND (reference sequence). The CDR3 has 15 residues. V lost 5 bases and J 1 base, leaving 9 bases between the germline ends. The CDR3 protein is CASSSGGSGANVLTF. The CDR3 DNA reads as TGTGCCAGTAGTTCCGGAGGATCTGGGGCCAACGTCCTGACTTTC.

The rearrangement uses TRBV29-1 and TRBJ2-5, with 7 bases fitting TRBD1. The germline CDR1 and CDR2 sequences are SQVTM and ANQGSEA. J was trimmed by 4 bases and V by 6 bases; bases with no gene match: 8. This CDR3 spans 13 amino acids. The CDR3 is CSVDDRDAETQYF. Here the CDR3 DNA reads TGCAGCGTGGACGACAGGGATGCAGAGACCCAGTACTTC. Full variable domain (rest looked up from reference TRBV29-1 and TRBJ2-5): SAVISQKPSRDICQRGTSLTIQCQVDSQVTMMFWYRQQPGQSLTLIATANQGSEATYESGFVIDKFPISRPNLTFSTLTVSNMSPEDSSIYLCSVDDRDAETQYFGPGTRLLVL.

This sequence joins TRBV5-5 and TRBJ2-1; tentatively, D is TRBD2 (7 bases). Germline lookup yields CDR1 SGHKS and CDR2 YYEKEE (reference sequence). This CDR3 has 14 amino acids. Deletions cut 4 bases from V and 5 bases from J, with 13 bases between. The CDR3 coding sequence is TGTGCCAGCAGCCCGGCGGGGGACAACAATGAGCAGTTCTTC. As protein: CASSPAGDNNEQFF. Together with reference TRBV5-5 and TRBJ2-1, the CDR3 gives the full variable domain: DAGVTQSPTHLIKTRGQQVTLRCSPISGHKSVSWYQQVLGQGPQFIFQYYEKEERGRGNFPDRFSARQFPNYSSELNVNALLLGDSALYLCASSPAGDNNEQFFGPGTRLTVL.

V is TRBV28 and J is TRBJ2-7; 9 bases match TRBD1. J gave up 2 bases and V 5 bases, and 4 bases lay outside the gene matches. CDR3 size: 14 residues. The germline gives CDR1 MDHEN, CDR2 SYDVKM. The CDR3 coding sequence is TGTGCCAGCAGTGCGACAGGGGGTACCTACGAGCAGTACTTC. It encodes CASSATGGTYEQYF.

CDR3 in amino acids: CASSIDGSGGGNYYNEQFF. CDR3 DNA: TGTGCCAGTAGTATAGATGGCTCCGGGGGGGGCAATTATTACAATGAGCAGTTCTTC. The chain recombines TRBV19 with TRBJ2-1; the match to TRBD2 covers 8 bases. CDR3 length: 19 residues. V lost 0 bases to trimming and J lost 4 bases; unmatched junction nucleotides: 14. Germline V gives CDR1 LNHDA, CDR2 SQIVND (reference sequence).

The chain is built from TRBV4-3 and TRBJ1-2; D gene unclear. Germline CDR1 and CDR2: LGHNA and YSLEER. V was pared by 6 bases and J by 4 bases, with 12 bases between. CDR3 length: 13 amino acids. The CDR3 protein is CASSPAQFYGYTF. As DNA, the CDR3 is TGCGCCAGCAGTCCAGCGCAATTCTATGGCTACACCTTC.

This sequence joins TRBV6-5 and TRBJ1-4, with D tentatively TRBD1 (6 bases). With 6 bases removed from V and 6 bases from J, the gap between germline ends came to 8 bases. Germline CDR1 is MNHEY and CDR2 is SVGAGI. The CDR3 covers 12 residues. CDR3 sequence: CASRTGYEKLFF. The CDR3 DNA sequence: TGTGCCAGCAGGACAGGATATGAAAAACTGTTTTTT.

The V and J genes are TRBV4-2 and TRBJ2-1; tentative D call: TRBD2 (5 bases). Germline-derived CDR1 and CDR2 are LGHNA and YNFKEQ. V was shortened by 0 bases and J by 10 bases, with 10 bases between the two germline ends. The CDR3 runs to 13 residues. The CDR3 reads CASSQESGGEQFF. The CDR3 DNA follows: TGTGCCAGCAGCCAAGAATCAGGCGGGGAGCAGTTCTTC.

The chain recombines TRBV4-2 with TRBJ2-3, with 7 positions matching TRBD1. Germline V gene data show CDR1 as LGHNA and CDR2 as YNFKEQ. This CDR3 spans 16 amino acids. V lost 0 bases, J lost 2 bases, and 5 bases stayed unmatched. The CDR3 nucleotides are TGTGCCAGCAGCCAAGATCCCCAGGGGGTCACAGATACGCAGTATTTT. It is translated as CASSQDPQGVTDTQYF.

The chain employs TRBV19 and TRBJ2-2; 8 bases are shared with TRBD2. The J segment lost 0 bases and the V segment lost 4 bases, leaving 4 bases of the junction unmatched. Germline-derived CDR1 and CDR2 are LNHDA and SQIVND (reference sequence). The CDR3 is 16 amino acids. The CDR3 protein is CASSNPGGTNTGELFF. CDR3 nucleotide sequence: TGTGCCAGTAGTAACCCGGGAGGGACGAACACCGGGGAGCTGTTTTTT.

V and J are TRBV30 and TRBJ2-3; 8 positions agree with TRBD1. J lost 1 base, V lost 8 bases, and 8 bases had no gene match. This CDR3 region has 14 residues. Germline-derived CDR1 and CDR2 are GTSNPN and SVGIG (reference sequence). The CDR3 DNA is TGTGCCGGACTCAGGGGGCTGGGCACAGATACGCAGTATTTT. Translation gives CAGLRGLGTDTQYF.

The chain links TRBV7-9 to TRBJ1-2; tentatively, D is TRBD1 (5 bases). The CDR3 runs 14 residues. Trimming cost V 1 base and J 8 bases, with 14 bases left between them. CDR1 is SEHNR, CDR2 FQNEAQ, per germline (reference sequence). CDR3 DNA sequence: TGTGCCAGCAGCTTAGATAGGGGCGTACGGGGCTACACCTTC. Amino acid sequence: CASSLDRGVRGYTF.

This clone was seen only once. This chain joins TRBV7-9 and TRBJ1-2; possible D gene TRBD1, 6 bases. The CDR3 runs to 14 residues. The V gene's germline CDR1 is SEHNR and CDR2 FQNEAQ (reference sequence). V dropped 10 bases and J dropped 5 bases, with 20 bases sitting between them. CDR3 DNA: TGTGCCACAGGGGTTAGCGGGGCGGCTTATGGCTACACCTTC. This gives the protein CATGVSGAAYGYTF.

This chain joins TRBV6-5 and TRBJ2-7; D is uncertain. The CDR3 spans 13 residues. The V end was cut by 8 bases, the J end by 0 bases, with 11 bases between. Germline CDR1 and CDR2: MNHEY and SVGAGI. The CDR3 sequence is CASESTFSYEQYF. The CDR3 bases are TGTGCCAGCGAATCAACTTTCTCCTACGAGCAGTACTTC.

The chain carries TRBV11-3 and TRBJ2-6; possible D gene TRBD2, 7 bases. This CDR3 has 19 residues. CDR1 SGHNT and CDR2 YENEEA come from the germline V gene. Trimming left V 7 bases short and J 1 base short, with 23 bases between. CDR3 DNA sequence: TGTGCCAGCACCAACTTAGGGGGGGAAACAGGGTCTGGGGCCAACGTCCTGACTTTC. Amino acid sequence: CASTNLGGETGSGANVLTF.

The chain combines TRBV30 with TRBJ1-1, with D perhaps TRBD1 (6 bases). Deletions cut 4 bases from V and 11 bases from J, with 20 bases between. Germline CDR1 reads GTSNPN; CDR2 reads SVGIG (reference sequence). The CDR3 length is 13 residues. The CDR3 DNA is TGTGCCTGGATCGTAAGGGGGGGCGCGAGTGCTTTCTTT. Its protein is CAWIVRGGASAFF.

This chain connects TRBV7-9 to TRBJ1-4, with 9 bases matching TRBD1. Germline trimming cut 5 bases from V and 6 bases from J; bases unmatched to any gene: 4. CDR3 length: 14 residues. Germline values: CDR1 SEHNR, CDR2 FQNEAQ (reference sequence). The CDR3 DNA sequence: TGTGCCAGCAGCGCTAGGACAGGGGATGAAAAACTGTTTTTT. Protein product: CASSARTGDEKLFF.

The chain combines TRBV19 with TRBJ2-3; D is undetermined. The V gene lost 3 bases and the J gene lost 7 bases, with 8 bases spanning the gap. The germline gives CDR1 LNHDA, CDR2 SQIVND (reference sequence). This CDR3 comprises 12 residues. CDR3 sequence (DNA): TGTGCCAGTAGTATCACAGCAAATACGCAGTATTTT. It specifies CASSITANTQYF.

The chain employs TRBV9 and TRBJ1-2; TRBD1 matches at 7 bases. Germline assignment: CDR1 SGDLS and CDR2 YYNGEE. The CDR3 is 14 amino acids. Germline trimming cut 4 bases from V and 7 bases from J; bases unmatched to any gene: 10. The CDR3 loop is CASSTPSGTVGYTF. The CDR3 bases are TGTGCCAGCAGCACCCCGAGTGGGACAGTTGGCTACACCTTC.

This clone has just one count. The V and J genes are TRBV9 and TRBJ2-3, with a possible D match to TRBD1 (5 bases). The CDR3 covers 15 residues. V dropped 4 bases and J dropped 3 bases, with 15 bases sitting between them. Germline V gene data show CDR1 as SGDLS and CDR2 as YYNGEE. DNA for the CDR3: TGTGCCAGCAGCCCTCTAGGGGTAAGGACAGATACGCAGTATTTT. It encodes CASSPLGVRTDTQYF.

This clone was detected a few times. The chain employs TRBV5-6 and TRBJ1-1, with D unclear. Germline CDR1 reads SGHDT; CDR2 reads YYEEEE. The V end was cut by 2 bases, the J end by 6 bases, with 8 bases between. The CDR3 totals 12 residues. The chain's CDR3 is CASSFPGSEAFF. The CDR3 DNA sequence: TGTGCCAGCAGCTTTCCGGGGTCTGAAGCTTTCTTT.

This clone turned up a few times. This sequence joins TRBV4-1 and TRBJ2-7; possible D gene TRBD2, 5 bases. The ends were cut back, 1 base at V and 3 bases at J, with 10 bases in the middle. The germline gives CDR1 MGHRA, CDR2 YSYEKL. The CDR3 contains 14 residues. CDR3 nucleotide sequence: TGCGCCAGCAGCCAAGCTCCTAGCTTCTACGAGCAGTACTTC. Translated: CASSQAPSFYEQYF.

V usage is TRBV7-2 and J usage is TRBJ2-5; the match to TRBD2 covers 10 bases. The germline gives CDR1 SGHTA, CDR2 FQGNSA. Germline trimming cut 1 base from V and 5 bases from J; bases unmatched to any gene: 7. The CDR3 length is 16 residues. CDR3 coding DNA: TGTGCCAGCAGCTTAGAATTAGCGGGGGGTTGGGAGACCCAGTACTTC. Amino acid sequence: CASSLELAGGWETQYF.

The V call is TRBV11-2, the J call TRBJ1-1; 8 positions match TRBD1. With V trimmed by 0 bases and J by 6 bases, 6 bases remained unmatched. Germline V gene sequence: CDR1 SGHAT, CDR2 FQNNGV. The CDR3 is made up of 15 amino acids. As DNA, the CDR3 is TGTGCCAGCAGCTTAGAGAGGACAGGGTCATCTGAAGCTTTCTTT. This translates into CASSLERTGSSEAFF.

V gene TRBV19 combines with J gene TRBJ1-6; D might be TRBD1 (5 bases). The CDR3 length is 15 residues. V lost 3 bases, J lost 10 bases, and 16 bases lay in between. Germline-derived CDR1 and CDR2 are LNHDA and SQIVND (reference sequence). The CDR3 DNA reads TGTGCCAGTAGTATGGGCGGGGGAACCAACTCACCCCTCCACTTT. Its translation: CASSMGGGTNSPLHF.

The CDR3 spells CASSESPRGRGTIYF. CDR3 bases: TGTGCCAGCAGTGAGTCCCCCCGGGGCAGGGGCACCATATATTTT. The V call is TRBV6-1, the J call TRBJ1-3; weak D call: TRBD1 (6 bases). Germline CDR1 MNHNS, CDR2 SASEGT. CDR3 size: 15 residues. With 3 bases removed from V and 9 bases from J, the gap between germline ends came to 18 bases.

The chain is built from TRBV21-1 and TRBJ2-7; the tabulated D call, TRBD2, remains unverified against the DNA. TRBV21-1 is tagged as a pseudogene. The CDR3 covers 16 residues. The CDR3, as DNA: TGTGCCAGCAGCAAAGAGAGGGCGGGAGGGCCATACGAGCAGTACTTC. This gives the protein CASSKERAGGPYEQYF.

V usage is TRBV5-1 and J usage is TRBJ2-3; 7 nucleotides line up with TRBD1. Germline CDR1 is SGHRS and CDR2 is YFSETQ. With V trimmed by 4 bases and J by 4 bases, 6 bases remained unmatched. The CDR3 length is 14 residues. The CDR3 bases are TGCGCCAGCAGCAGAACAGGGGTGGCAGATACGCAGTATTTT. This gives the protein CASSRTGVADTQYF.

This sequence joins TRBV18 and TRBJ1-5; a weak D match, TRBD1 (5 bases). Germline values: CDR1 KGHSH, CDR2 LQKENI. The CDR3 has 17 residues. V was trimmed by 2 bases and J by 0 bases, leaving 14 bases between them. CDR3 loop: CASSPEGGADSNQPQHF. In DNA, the CDR3 is TGTGCCAGCTCACCAGAGGGAGGGGCCGATAGCAATCAGCCCCAGCATTTT.

The chain employs TRBV15 and TRBJ2-5, with D hard to call. The CDR3 is 14 amino acids. The germline V and J ends were trimmed by 3 bases and 5 bases, with 13 bases remaining between them. CDR1 and CDR2 from the germline V gene are LNHNV and YYDKDF (reference sequence). CDR3 bases: TGTGCCACCAGCAGTTTGCCCCTTCGGGAGACCCAGTACTTC. It specifies CATSSLPLRETQYF.